This T cell receptor beta chain was identified during a study of control samples from healthy donors and cancer patients. V was shortened by 3 bases and J by 6 bases, with 6 bases between the two germline ends. This CDR3 is built from 13 residues. Germline-derived CDR1 and CDR2 are SEHNR and FQNEAQ (reference sequence). Libraries were prepared by immunoSEQ multiplex PCR; TCRdb keeps only in-frame clonotypes and omits some of them. The sample holds 90,000 to 100,000 clones; around 80% are singletons and the top ten take 10%. The TCR was taken from a woman in her 30s in good health. The sequenced material came from blood. V is TRBV7-9 and J is TRBJ1-6; D unresolved. This chain's CDR3 is CASSLGSNSPLHF. The CDR3 DNA reads TGTGCCAGCAGCTTGGGAAGTAATTCACCCCTCCACTTT.